The 20 T cell receptor beta chains presented below share a single source sample, sequenced in a study of cytomegalovirus exposure and HLA in healthy donors. PCR employed 60 Vbeta and 13 Jbeta primers. Produced via immunoSEQ multiplex PCR; TCRdb's table is partial and in-frame only. This sample has some 100,000 clones, with about 80% found just once. The sample consisted of PBMCs. The source is a human donor in good health.

V usage is TRBV7-8 and J usage is TRBJ1-5, with 7 bases aligning to TRBD1. This CDR3 is built from 14 residues. The ends lost 5 bases at V and 4 bases at J; junction bases unmatched: 5. Germline lookup yields CDR1 SGHVS and CDR2 FQNEAQ. The CDR3 here is CASSRSGGNQPQHF. In nucleotides, the CDR3 is TGTGCCAGCAGCCGTTCAGGGGGGAATCAGCCCCAGCATTTT.

The DNA of the CDR3 is TGTGCCTGGAGTGTACTTATGTGGGAGACCCAGTACTTC. As protein: CAWSVLMWETQYF. This chain uses TRBV30 with TRBJ2-5; no reliable D call. CDR1 is GTSNPN, CDR2 SVGIG, per germline (reference sequence). V lost 0 bases and J lost 5, with 10 bases in between. This CDR3 has 13 amino acids. Supplemented by reference TRBV30 and TRBJ2-5, the full variable domain reads SQTIHQWPATLVQPVGSPLSLECTVEGTSNPNLYWYRQAAGRGLQLLFYSVGIGQISSEVPQNLSASRPQDRQFILSSKKLLLSDSGFYLCAWSVLMWETQYFGPGTRLLVL.

The V gene is TRBV28, the J gene TRBJ2-7, with D uncertain. The CDR3 consists of 13 residues. The germline V and J ends were trimmed by 6 bases and 1 base, with 10 bases remaining between them. In germline, CDR1 is MDHEN, CDR2 SYDVKM. This chain's CDR3 is CASSLFPSYEQYF. CDR3 nucleotides: TGTGCCAGCAGCCTATTTCCTTCCTACGAGCAGTACTTC.

This clone was seen only a few times. V usage is TRBV9 and J usage is TRBJ2-3; TRBD1 matches 11 bases. The germline CDR1 and CDR2 sequences are SGDLS and YYNGEE. CDR3 size: 15 residues. J lost 1 base, V lost 2 bases, and 0 bases had no gene match. DNA for the CDR3: TGTGCCAGCAGCGTGGGACAGGGGGGCACAGATACGCAGTATTTT. Its translation is CASSVGQGGTDTQYF.

The sample holds a few counts of this clone. This chain uses TRBV19 with TRBJ1-4, with D perhaps TRBD1 (5 bases). There are 13 residues in the CDR3. The V gene lost 5 bases and the J gene lost 8 bases, with 12 bases spanning the gap. Germline V lookup: CDR1 LNHDA, CDR2 SQIVND (reference sequence). The CDR3 DNA reads TGTGCCAGTAGTGGGCGGGACCGAGAAAAACTGTTTTTT. Translated, it gives CASSGRDREKLFF.

The V and J genes are TRBV7-8 and TRBJ1-2; a weak D match, TRBD1 (6 bases). Trimming pared 6 bases from V and 7 bases from J, leaving 18 bases between. CDR3 length: 14 residues. Germline values: CDR1 SGHVS, CDR2 FQNEAQ. In nucleotides, the CDR3 is TGTGCCAGCAGTCAGGGAGGGCAGGGGTCTGGCTACACCTTC. Amino acid sequence: CASSQGGQGSGYTF. The whole variable domain, remainder taken from reference TRBV7-8 and TRBJ1-2, is GAGVSQSPRYKVAKRGQDVALRCDPISGHVSLFWYQQALGQGPEFLTYFQNEAQLDKSGLPSDRFFAERPEGSVSTLKIQRTQQEDSAVYLCASSQGGQGSGYTFGSGTRLTVV.

The rearrangement joins TRBV27 to TRBJ2-6; D perhaps matches TRBD2 (6 bases). The ends were cut back, 3 bases at V and 1 base at J, with 19 bases in the middle. The germline V gene has CDR1 MNHEY and CDR2 SMNVEV (reference sequence). This CDR3 is 19 amino acids long. The CDR3 spells CASSLAPWRAGSGANVLTF. As DNA, the CDR3 is TGTGCCAGCAGTTTGGCCCCTTGGAGGGCGGGTTCTGGGGCCAACGTCCTGACTTTC.

The table lists this clone with a few counts. The gene calls are TRBV2 and TRBJ1-5, with D unresolved. The V end lost 2 bases, the J end lost 3 bases, and 17 bases lay between the germline ends. The CDR3 contains 17 residues. Germline CDR1 is SNHLY and CDR2 is FYNNEI. The CDR3 reads CASSEPGIGVANQPQHF. Here the CDR3 DNA reads TGTGCCAGCAGTGAACCGGGGATTGGGGTTGCCAATCAGCCCCAGCATTTT.

J is TRBJ2-1 and V is TRBV29-1; D is possibly TRBD1 (6 bases). Germline V gene data show CDR1 as SQVTM and CDR2 as ANQGSEA. V lost 8 bases and J lost 9, with 29 bases in between. The CDR3 has 16 amino acids. The chain's CDR3 is CSFSPRRQGIVGEQFF. The CDR3 bases are TGCAGCTTCTCCCCAAGGCGGCAGGGGATAGTAGGTGAGCAGTTCTTC.

The CDR3 loop reads CASSLSLPYEQYF. DNA for the CDR3: TGTGCCAGCAGTTTATCCCTCCCCTACGAGCAGTACTTC. This chain uses TRBV28 with TRBJ2-7; D ambiguous. This CDR3 has 13 amino acids. Germline CDR1 and CDR2: MDHEN and SYDVKM. The V gene lost 1 base and the J gene lost 2 bases, with 6 bases spanning the gap.

This chain connects TRBV5-1 to TRBJ2-7, with TRBD2 matching 12 bases. The germline gives CDR1 SGHRS, CDR2 YFSETQ. The CDR3 runs to 13 residues. Germline trimming cut 7 bases from V and 4 bases from J; bases unmatched to any gene: 3. CDR3 loop: CASGLAGLYEQYF. In DNA, the CDR3 is TGCGCCAGCGGACTAGCGGGATTATACGAGCAGTACTTC.

The chain joins TRBV5-1 to TRBJ2-3; TRBD1 aligns across 10 bases. This CDR3 comprises 14 residues. Unmatched junction bases numbered 4, after V lost 4 bases and J lost 5 bases. Germline V gene sequence: CDR1 SGHRS, CDR2 YFSETQ. The DNA of the CDR3 is TGCGCCAGCAGCGCGACAGGGGGCGAAGATACGCAGTATTTT. It codes for CASSATGGEDTQYF.

The chain combines TRBV2 with TRBJ1-3; TRBD1 is a possible D gene (6 bases). CDR1 SNHLY and CDR2 FYNNEI come from the germline V gene. Trimming shortened V by 3 bases and J by 2 bases, and 17 bases separated the two germline ends. The CDR3 is 17 amino acids. DNA of the CDR3: TGTGCCAGCAGTGATCATTTTGGCAGGGGAGCTGGAAACACCATATATTTT. Amino acids: CASSDHFGRGAGNTIYF. The whole variable domain, remainder taken from reference TRBV2 and TRBJ1-3, is EPEVTQTPSHQVTQMGQEVILRCVPISNHLYFYWYRQILGQKVEFLVSFYNNEISEKSEIFDDQFSVERPDGSNFTLKIRSTKLEDSAMYFCASSDHFGRGAGNTIYFGEGSWLTVV.

The chain recombines TRBV7-9 with TRBJ2-7; tentative D call: TRBD2 (5 bases). Per germline, CDR1 SEHNR and CDR2 FQNEAQ (reference sequence). The V and J ends lost 1 base and 2 bases respectively, with 9 bases between them. CDR3 length equals 14 residues. As DNA, the CDR3 is TGTGCCAGCAGCTTAGGCGGGTTAACCTACGAGCAGTACTTC. Translated: CASSLGGLTYEQYF.

The chain joins TRBV28 to TRBJ2-5; 7 bases map to TRBD1. The CDR3 length is 14 residues. V trimming: 5 bases; J trimming: 3 bases; junction bases outside the gene matches: 6. The germline CDR1 and CDR2 sequences are MDHEN and SYDVKM. DNA for the CDR3: TGTGCCAGCAGTATGAGGACAGGCAAAGAGACCCAGTACTTC. Its translation: CASSMRTGKETQYF.

The genes are TRBV5-1 and TRBJ1-2; D is ambiguous. V shed 4 bases and J shed 5 bases, with 12 bases lying between them. CDR3 size: 13 residues. Germline V gives CDR1 SGHRS, CDR2 YFSETQ. In nucleotides, the CDR3 is TGCGCCAGCAGCCAGACACCCATGTATGGCTACACCTTC. This codes for CASSQTPMYGYTF.

The J gene is TRBJ2-3, the V gene TRBV18, with TRBD1 matching over 7 bases. The J segment lost 2 bases and the V segment lost 6 bases, leaving 8 bases of the junction unmatched. Germline CDR1 reads KGHSH; CDR2 reads LQKENI. This CDR3 is built from 15 residues. The CDR3 is CASSPTTGTTDTQYF. The CDR3 region has the DNA TGTGCCAGCTCCCCTACGACAGGGACCACAGATACGCAGTATTTT.

The V gene is TRBV11-3, the J gene TRBJ1-4; 11 positions agree with TRBD1. After removal of 3 bases from V and 1 base from J, the junction contained 7 bases not matched to a gene. Germline CDR1 SGHNT, CDR2 YENEEA. The CDR3 has 18 residues. The CDR3 sequence is CASSLGRTGGLTNEKLFF. The CDR3 DNA reads as TGTGCCAGCAGCTTGGGGCGGACAGGGGGCCTAACTAATGAAAAACTGTTTTTT.

The gene calls are TRBV27 and TRBJ2-5, with TRBD1 matching 11 bases. V lost 4 bases to trimming and J lost 5 bases; unmatched junction nucleotides: 6. CDR1 and CDR2 (germline): MNHEY, SMNVEV (reference sequence). The CDR3 covers 15 residues. In DNA form, the CDR3 reads TGTGCCAGCAGTTCATACCGGGACAGGGGGGAGACCCAGTACTTC. Encoded protein: CASSSYRDRGETQYF.

This clone has more than one count but fewer than ten. The chain has TRBV19 and TRBJ2-5; possible D gene TRBD2, 5 bases. There are 13 residues in the CDR3. Germline-derived CDR1 and CDR2 are LNHDA and SQIVND (reference sequence). Trimming left V 3 bases short and J 4 bases short, with 9 bases between. The CDR3: CASSIRGRETQYF. CDR3 bases: TGTGCCAGTAGTATTCGTGGGAGAGAGACCCAGTACTTC.